This T cell receptor (beta chain) was captured by sequencing in a study of tumor-infiltrating lymphocytes in oesophageal squamous cell carcinoma. The CDR3 sequence is 15 residues long. Germline V gene lookup returns CDR1 MNHNS and CDR2 SASEGT. Trimming cost V 1 base and J 1 base, with 10 bases left between them. TCRdb reprocessed the PCR reads via MiXCR and lists one record per CDR3 protein. This sample has about 21,000 distinct CDR3 sequences, with around 40% found just once. The chain combines TRBV6-1 with TRBJ1-1, with D maybe TRBD1 (5 bases). The TCR originated in a male donor with esophageal squamous cell carcinoma. The sequenced sample consisted of esophageal tumor tissue. The CDR3 here is CASSEVGGWNTEAFF. In DNA, the CDR3 is TGTGCCAGCAGTGAAGTGGGGGGTTGGAACACTGAAGCTTTCTTT.